The 29 T cell receptor beta chains given below trace back to one sample, sequenced in a study of blood T cell repertoires in COVID-19. Method: immunoSEQ multiplex PCR; TCRdb's copy keeps in-frame clones and lacks some. The sample records around 220,000 clones, approximately 80% being singletons. Sequenced input: peripheral blood. The receptor source for this set is a woman older than 75 with acute or convalescent COVID-19.

This chain links TRBV29-1 with TRBJ2-1, with TRBD2 matching over 12 bases. The CDR3 contains 19 residues. V gave up 4 bases and J gave up 0 bases; unmatched junction bases: 13. Per germline, CDR1 SQVTM and CDR2 ANQGSEA. The CDR3 here is CSVGRASGRASSSYNEQFF. The CDR3 region has the DNA TGCAGCGTTGGCCGGGCTAGCGGGAGGGCCTCAAGCTCCTACAATGAGCAGTTCTTC.

This clone turned up a few times. This chain uses TRBV29-1 with TRBJ1-2; no clear D gene. This CDR3 comprises 11 residues. Germline-derived CDR1 and CDR2 are SQVTM and ANQGSEA. V shed 7 bases and J shed 7 bases, with 13 bases lying between them. CDR3 sequence reads: CSERSVSGYTF. Here the CDR3 DNA reads TGCAGCGAAAGATCGGTTTCTGGCTACACCTTC.

The V and J genes are TRBV7-2 and TRBJ1-6, with D unclear. This CDR3 is 16 amino acids long. CDR1 and CDR2 (germline): SGHTA, FQGNSA. Deletions cut 6 bases from V and 0 bases from J, with 12 bases between. Here the CDR3 DNA reads TGTGCCAGCAGTATACTTATAAGCTCCTATAATTCACCCCTCCACTTT. This sequence encodes CASSILISSYNSPLHF.

The chain recombines TRBV7-2 with TRBJ1-1, with 7 bases matching TRBD1. Trimming at V came to 2 bases and at J to 6 bases, leaving 6 bases not matched to a gene. The germline V gene has CDR1 SGHTA and CDR2 FQGNSA. The length of the CDR3 is 14 residues. CDR3 residues: CASSLQGEAAEAFF. The CDR3 region has the DNA TGTGCCAGCAGCTTACAGGGGGAAGCGGCTGAAGCTTTCTTT.

The CDR3 here is CASSRQSGTGGSTEAFF. The CDR3 DNA follows: TGTGCCAGCAGCCGTCAGTCGGGGACAGGAGGGTCCACTGAAGCTTTCTTT. V is TRBV5-4 and J is TRBJ1-1, with 8 bases fitting TRBD1. CDR3 size: 17 residues. The trim removed 4 bases at V and 4 bases at J, leaving 15 bases unmatched. Germline CDR1 reads SGHNT; CDR2 reads YYREEE (reference sequence).

The chain combines TRBV6-1 with TRBJ1-1; TRBD1 is a possible D gene (5 bases). CDR1 and CDR2 from the germline V gene are MNHNS and SASEGT. This CDR3 has 16 residues. With 4 bases removed from V and 0 bases from J, the gap between germline ends came to 15 bases. CDR3 nucleotides: TGTGCCAGCAGTGCGGTAAAGGGGAGGATGAACACTGAAGCTTTCTTT. Translated: CASSAVKGRMNTEAFF.

This chain links TRBV4-3 with TRBJ2-3; 14 bases align to TRBD2. The CDR3 loop spans 18 amino acids. The J segment lost 0 bases and the V segment lost 1 base, leaving 3 bases of the junction unmatched. Germline values: CDR1 LGHNA, CDR2 YSLEER. The CDR3 sequence: CASSQGTSGGLSTDTQYF. The CDR3 coding sequence is TGCGCCAGCAGCCAAGGGACTAGCGGGGGGCTAAGCACAGATACGCAGTATTTT.

This chain uses TRBV19 with TRBJ2-2; 14 bases are shared with TRBD2. CDR1 and CDR2 (germline): LNHDA, SQIVND (reference sequence). The CDR3 extends over 18 amino acids. Trimming at V came to 7 bases and at J to 4 bases, leaving 11 bases not matched to a gene. CDR3 sequence reads: CASTPTAGLAGGTGELFF. CDR3 bases: TGTGCCAGTACCCCTACCGCCGGACTAGCGGGAGGCACCGGGGAGCTGTTTTTT.

The V call is TRBV4-2, the J call TRBJ2-2, with 7 nucleotides matching TRBD1. Germline V CDR1 and CDR2: LGHNA, YNFKEQ. V shed 4 bases, J shed 1 base, and the junction held 9 bases outside the gene matches. The CDR3 consists of 17 residues. The CDR3 here is CASSPRMGQLNTGELFF. In nucleotides, the CDR3 is TGTGCCAGCAGCCCTAGGATGGGACAGCTGAACACCGGGGAGCTGTTTTTT.

The gene calls are TRBV20-1 and TRBJ1-6, with TRBD1 as a possible D gene (5 bases). CDR1 and CDR2 (germline): DFQATT, SNEGSKA (reference sequence). This CDR3 has 14 amino acids. The V gene lost 3 bases and the J gene lost 9 bases, with 15 bases spanning the gap. This CDR3 is CSASSGAAGSPLHF. CDR3 bases: TGCAGTGCTAGTTCTGGGGCAGCAGGTTCACCCCTCCACTTT.

The rearrangement uses TRBV10-2 and TRBJ2-7; D is undetermined. The germline CDR1 and CDR2 sequences are WSHSY and SAAADI. Trimming left V 3 bases short and J 7 bases short, with 25 bases between. The CDR3 consists of 17 residues. As DNA, the CDR3 is TGCGCCAGCAGTGAACCGAGAGGATGGATGGATCCTAGGGAGCAGTACTTC. Its protein product is CASSEPRGWMDPREQYF.

The V call is TRBV19, the J call TRBJ1-2; D is uncertain. Between the trimmed V and J ends, which lost 5 bases and 8 bases, there was a span of 15 bases. CDR3 length equals 13 residues. Germline lookup yields CDR1 LNHDA and CDR2 SQIVND (reference sequence). The CDR3 protein is CASSAGLLGGYTF. Written as DNA, the CDR3 is TGTGCCAGTAGTGCCGGACTTTTGGGGGGCTACACCTTC.

The DNA for the CDR3 is TGCAGTGCTAGTGCCGACACTAGCAATCAGCCCCAGCATTTT. Translated, it gives CSASADTSNQPQHF. The V gene is TRBV20-1, the J gene TRBJ1-5; D is ambiguous. CDR1 and CDR2 from the germline V gene are DFQATT and SNEGSKA (reference sequence). The CDR3 has 14 residues. Trimming pared 3 bases from V and 0 bases from J, leaving 9 bases between.

CDR3 in amino acids: CASSFIRGDTQYF. In DNA, the CDR3 is TGCGCCAGCAGCTTTATAAGGGGAGATACGCAGTATTTT. The chain couples TRBV5-1 to TRBJ2-3; D may be TRBD1 (5 bases). The CDR3 sequence is 13 residues long. The V and J ends lost 2 bases and 5 bases respectively, with 9 bases between them. The germline V gene encodes CDR1 SGHRS and CDR2 YFSETQ.

The chain is built from TRBV7-3 and TRBJ2-3; weak D call: TRBD2 (6 bases). CDR3 length: 13 amino acids. Trimming took 3 bases from V and 6 from J, leaving 10 bases between them. Per germline, CDR1 SGHTA and CDR2 FQGTGA. The CDR3 nucleotides are TGTGCCAGCAGCTTGGACTATTTGGATACGCAGTATTTT. Protein: CASSLDYLDTQYF.

This clone was seen a few times. This chain links TRBV15 with TRBJ2-7; the D is unclear. Germline assignment: CDR1 LNHNV and CDR2 YYDKDF (reference sequence). The CDR3 is made up of 12 amino acids. Trimming cost V 0 bases and J 4 bases, with 4 bases left between them. CDR3 in DNA: TGTGCCACCAGCAGAGATGCGTACGAGCAGTACTTC. It translates to CATSRDAYEQYF.

The rearrangement joins TRBV6-5 to TRBJ1-1; D may be TRBD1 (5 bases). V lost 6 bases and J 4 bases, leaving 12 bases between the germline ends. CDR1 is MNHEY and CDR2 is SVGAGI in the germline V gene. CDR3 size: 13 residues. CDR3 loop: CASRWLGGTEAFF. The CDR3, as DNA: TGTGCCAGCAGATGGCTCGGGGGCACTGAAGCTTTCTTT.

The J gene is TRBJ1-2, the V gene TRBV28, with D unclear. The CDR3 extends over 13 amino acids. V lost 2 bases and J lost 8, with 12 bases in between. The germline V gene has CDR1 MDHEN and CDR2 SYDVKM. The CDR3, as DNA: TGTGCCAGCAGTTTAGCGGGAACGGAAGGCTACACCTTC. Translation: CASSLAGTEGYTF.

This chain links TRBV28 with TRBJ1-1; D is possibly TRBD1 (6 bases). The V end was cut by 8 bases, the J end by 8 bases, with 9 bases between. This CDR3 is 10 amino acids long. The germline V gene has CDR1 MDHEN and CDR2 SYDVKM. The CDR3 reads CASRDIEAFF. CDR3 in DNA: TGTGCCAGCCGGGACATCGAAGCTTTCTTT.

The chain carries TRBV2 and TRBJ2-1; 9 nucleotides agree with TRBD2. Unmatched junction bases numbered 5, after V lost 8 bases and J lost 9 bases. In germline, CDR1 is SNHLY, CDR2 FYNNEI. The CDR3 spans 12 residues. The CDR3 coding sequence is TGTGCCAGCCGCCAACTAGCGGGTGAGCAGTTCTTC. Its protein product is CASRQLAGEQFF. Full variable domain (rest looked up from reference TRBV2 and TRBJ2-1): EPEVTQTPSHQVTQMGQEVILRCVPISNHLYFYWYRQILGQKVEFLVSFYNNEISEKSEIFDDQFSVERPDGSNFTLKIRSTKLEDSAMYFCASRQLAGEQFFGPGTRLTVL.

V is TRBV9 and J is TRBJ1-1, with TRBD1 matching over 8 bases. Germline CDR1 is SGDLS and CDR2 is YYNGEE. The CDR3 runs 13 residues. V dropped 0 bases and J dropped 12; count of bases not matched to a gene: 7. CDR3 residues: CASSVDQGAQTFF. The DNA of the CDR3 is TGTGCCAGCAGCGTAGACCAGGGGGCGCAAACTTTCTTT. Drawing the rest from reference TRBV9 and TRBJ1-1, the complete variable domain is DSGVTQTPKHLITATGQRVTLRCSPRSGDLSVYWYQQSLDQGLQFLIQYYNGEERAKGNILERFSAQQFPDLHSELNLSSLELGDSALYFCASSVDQGAQTFFGQGTRLTVV.

This clone was counted between two and nine times. The chain combines TRBV15 with TRBJ1-1; D possibly corresponds to TRBD1 (6 bases). Germline assignment: CDR1 LNHNV and CDR2 YYDKDF (reference sequence). The germline V and J ends were trimmed by 3 bases and 2 bases, with 16 bases remaining between them. This CDR3 is 16 amino acids long. The CDR3 loop reads CATSRDQGILNTEAFF. CDR3 coding DNA: TGTGCCACCAGCAGGGACCAGGGGATTCTCAACACTGAAGCTTTCTTT.

The gene calls are TRBV27 and TRBJ2-7; unclear D gene. Germline lookup yields CDR1 MNHEY and CDR2 SMNVEV (reference sequence). V shed 3 bases and J shed 0 bases, with 6 bases lying between them. This CDR3 has 13 amino acids. The CDR3 sequence is CASSFWPSYEQYF. The CDR3, as DNA: TGTGCCAGCAGTTTCTGGCCCTCCTACGAGCAGTACTTC.

The chain couples TRBV10-3 to TRBJ1-3; 7 bases line up with TRBD1. V lost 10 bases and J lost 2; bases outside the gene matches: 17. The germline gives CDR1 ENHRY, CDR2 SYGVKD. The CDR3 spans 17 residues. Written as DNA, the CDR3 is TGTGCCACTTCCGAGATTGGGCAGGGGGAAGCTGGAAACACCATATATTTT. This translates into CATSEIGQGEAGNTIYF.

The J gene is TRBJ2-1, the V gene TRBV2, with TRBD2 as a possible D gene (7 bases). The germline gives CDR1 SNHLY, CDR2 FYNNEI. CDR3 length equals 14 residues. V gave up 4 bases and J gave up 8 bases, with 15 bases separating them. CDR3 amino acids: CASSGGGGRDEQFF. In DNA, the CDR3 is TGTGCCAGCAGTGGAGGGGGGGGGCGCGATGAGCAGTTCTTC.

The chain links TRBV11-2 to TRBJ2-7, with D unresolved. V lost 1 base and J lost 3, with 4 bases in between. Germline CDR1 SGHAT, CDR2 FQNNGV. CDR3 length: 12 residues. The CDR3, as DNA: TGTGCCAGCAGCTTAGCTAACTACGAGCAGTACTTC. Its protein product is CASSLANYEQYF. Full variable domain (missing parts from reference TRBV11-2 and TRBJ2-7): EAGVAQSPRYKIIEKRQSVAFWCNPISGHATLYWYQQILGQGPKLLIQFQNNGVVDDSQLPKDRFSAERLKGVDSTLKIQPAKLEDSAVYLCASSLANYEQYFGPGTRLTVT.

This chain connects TRBV2 to TRBJ1-5; the D is unclear. Trimming cost V 0 bases and J 6 bases, with 12 bases left between them. Per the germline V gene, CDR1 is SNHLY and CDR2 is FYNNEI. This CDR3 is built from 15 residues. The CDR3 reads CASSEALGRPQPQHF. The CDR3 coding sequence is TGTGCCAGCAGTGAAGCGCTGGGCAGGCCTCAGCCCCAGCATTTT.

The chain uses TRBV4-3 and TRBJ2-3; D is perhaps TRBD1 (5 bases). Trimming removed 0 bases at V and 4 bases at J, with 17 bases between. In germline, CDR1 is LGHNA, CDR2 YSLEER. The CDR3 totals 17 residues. CDR3 protein: CASSQDSGGLGADTQYF. For the CDR3, the DNA is TGCGCCAGCAGCCAAGATTCGGGCGGATTAGGGGCAGATACGCAGTATTTT.

The chain carries TRBV7-9 and TRBJ2-7, with TRBD1 matching 7 bases. The CDR3 loop spans 16 amino acids. In germline, CDR1 is SEHNR, CDR2 FQNEAQ (reference sequence). The ends lost 1 base at V and 2 bases at J; junction bases unmatched: 8. CDR3 protein: CASSLEETGSPYEQYF. The CDR3 DNA reads as TGTGCCAGCAGCTTAGAAGAGACAGGGTCCCCCTACGAGCAGTACTTC. Variable domain in full (rest from reference TRBV7-9 and TRBJ2-7): DTGVSQNPRHKITKRGQNVTFRCDPISEHNRLYWYRQTLGQGPEFLTYFQNEAQLEKSRLLSDRFSAERPKGSFSTLEIQRTEQGDSAMYLCASSLEETGSPYEQYFGPGTRLTVT.